A single sample gave rise to the 5 T cell receptor beta chains below, sequenced in a study of blood T cell repertoires in COVID-19. TCRdb's copy holds only in-frame clones and misses some; the assay was immunoSEQ multiplex PCR. The table records approximately 260,000 clones, roughly 80% of them present only once. The sample comprised peripheral blood. The source of these receptors is a woman aged 60-70 years with active or convalescent COVID-19.

V gene TRBV5-6 combines with J gene TRBJ1-2; TRBD1 might be the D (6 bases). This CDR3 has 15 amino acids. CDR1 is SGHDT and CDR2 is YYEEEE in the germline V gene. Trimming took 0 bases from V and 4 from J, leaving 13 bases between them. Written as DNA, the CDR3 is TGTGCCAGCAGCTTGGGACCACAGGGTGGCTATGGCTACACCTTC. This sequence encodes CASSLGPQGGYGYTF.

The V and J genes are TRBV5-8 and TRBJ2-7, with TRBD2 identical over 11 bases. CDR3 size: 15 residues. The junction had 6 bases not matched to a gene; V was cut back by 4 bases and J by 3 bases. Per germline, CDR1 SGHTS and CDR2 YDEGEE. For the CDR3, the DNA is TGTGCCAGCAGCAGGGGGACTAGCGGCTTCTACGAGCAGTACTTC. It yields the protein CASSRGTSGFYEQYF.

The chain combines TRBV5-4 with TRBJ1-2, with TRBD1 identical over 7 bases. The germline V gene has CDR1 SGHNT and CDR2 YYREEE (reference sequence). This CDR3 has 16 amino acids. With V trimmed by 0 bases and J by 5 bases, 10 bases remained unmatched. The CDR3 sequence is CASSLAGQVRLYGYTF. The DNA for the CDR3 is TGTGCCAGCAGCTTGGCCGGACAGGTCAGGCTTTATGGCTACACCTTC.

The chain is built from TRBV2 and TRBJ1-5; 7 bases line up with TRBD1. Germline V gene lookup returns CDR1 SNHLY and CDR2 FYNNEI. The CDR3 totals 15 residues. V lost 7 bases, J lost 7 bases, and 13 bases stayed unmatched. The CDR3 DNA reads as TGTGCCAGCACCGAGGAACAGGGGATACGGCAGCCCCAGCATTTT. Protein: CASTEEQGIRQPQHF.

J is TRBJ2-6 and V is TRBV29-1, with D possibly matching TRBD1 (6 bases). Germline V gene data show CDR1 as SQVTM and CDR2 as ANQGSEA. Trimming left V 7 bases short and J 2 bases short, with 18 bases between. CDR3 length: 16 amino acids. The CDR3 DNA reads as TGCAGCGCACGTGGGGGCCAAGGAGCTGGGGCCAACGTCCTGACTTTC. This codes for CSARGGQGAGANVLTF.